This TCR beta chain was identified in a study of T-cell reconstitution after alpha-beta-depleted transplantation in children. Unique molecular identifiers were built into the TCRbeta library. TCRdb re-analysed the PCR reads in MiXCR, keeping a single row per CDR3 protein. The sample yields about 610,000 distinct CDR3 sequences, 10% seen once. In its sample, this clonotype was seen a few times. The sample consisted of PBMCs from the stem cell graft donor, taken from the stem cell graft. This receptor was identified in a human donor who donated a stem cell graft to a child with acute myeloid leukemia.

CDR3 amino acids: CASSPLERWEGHRFF. Here the CDR3 DNA reads TGTGCCAGCAGTCCCCTCGAGAGGTGGGAGGGCCATCGGTTCTTC. V is TRBV28 and J is TRBJ2-1; 7 bases agree with TRBD2. This CDR3 has 15 amino acids. Trimming took 5 bases from V and 15 from J; bases not matched to a gene: 19. Per the germline V gene, CDR1 is MDHEN and CDR2 is SYDVKM.